The 32 T cell receptor beta chains below come from one sample, sequenced in a study of blood T cell repertoires in COVID-19. The repertoire was sequenced with immunoSEQ multiplex PCR; TCRdb's copy has only in-frame clones and lacks some. Among fewer than 200,000 clones listed, roughly four fifths were seen once. Sequenced: peripheral blood. The source of these receptors is a woman in her seventies with COVID-19, enrolled during active disease.

In nucleotides, the CDR3 is TGTGCCAGCACCCAGGGGGCGCTTGAGCAGTTCTTC. This gives the protein CASTQGALEQFF. V gene TRBV2 combines with J gene TRBJ2-1, with TRBD1 matching 8 bases. Germline loops: CDR1 SNHLY, CDR2 FYNNEI. V lost 7 bases and J lost 9; bases outside the gene matches: 5. The CDR3 contains 12 residues.

The chain combines TRBV6-2 or TRBV6-3 with TRBJ1-1, with D tentatively TRBD1 (5 bases). Trimming cost V 5 bases and J 0 bases, with 7 bases left between them. The CDR3 is 13 residues long. The germline V gene has CDR1 MNHEY and CDR2 SVGEGT. The DNA of the CDR3 is TGTGCCAGCAGTATACAGGTGAACACTGAAGCTTTCTTT. Encoded protein: CASSIQVNTEAFF.

In the case of this clone: The sample has other DNA sequences that encode this CDR3 too. This sequence joins TRBV20-1 and TRBJ2-1, with D possibly TRBD1 on 6 matching bases. V was cut by 0 bases and J by 9 bases, with 6 bases left in between. The CDR3 sequence is 11 residues long. CDR1 is DFQATT, CDR2 SNEGSKA, per germline (reference sequence). The CDR3 DNA reads as TGCAGTGCTAGAGACAGGGGTGAGCAGTTCTTC. It encodes CSARDRGEQFF.

The rearrangement links TRBV7-2 to TRBJ1-6; no firm D call. CDR1 is SGHTA and CDR2 is FQGNSA in the germline V gene. The CDR3 is 16 residues long. Between the trimmed V and J ends, which lost 4 bases and 7 bases, there was a span of 17 bases. CDR3 in DNA: TGTGCCAGCAGCTCACTATTGACCGCCAAGAATTCACCCCTCCACTTT. Its protein is CASSSLLTAKNSPLHF.

This chain uses TRBV6-6 with TRBJ2-2, with D maybe TRBD2 (6 bases). Trimming took off 11 bases at V and 5 bases at J, with 12 bases between the two ends. Germline-derived CDR1 and CDR2 are MNHNY and SVGAGI (reference sequence). The CDR3 is 12 amino acids. The CDR3 reads CAGRRGTGELFF. CDR3 nucleotide sequence: TGTGCCGGGCGTCGGGGGACCGGGGAGCTGTTTTTT.

CDR3 in amino acids: CAGMGQGAGGYTF. In DNA, the CDR3 is TGTGCCGGAATGGGACAGGGGGCTGGTGGCTACACCTTC. The V gene is TRBV6-6, the J gene TRBJ1-2, with 12 bases fitting TRBD1. V was clipped by 11 bases and J by 7 bases; unmatched bases: 8. The germline V gene encodes CDR1 MNHNY and CDR2 SVGAGI (reference sequence). This CDR3 is 13 amino acids long.

V gene TRBV5-1 combines with J gene TRBJ1-2; tentatively, D is TRBD1 (6 bases). Deletions cut 0 bases from V and 1 base from J, with 10 bases between. The CDR3 consists of 15 residues. Germline CDR1 is SGHRS and CDR2 is YFSETQ. CDR3 DNA: TGCGCCAGCAGCTTGGGTGTACAGGGTAACTATGGCTACACCTTC. This encodes CASSLGVQGNYGYTF.

This rearrangement joins TRBV5-1 to TRBJ2-2, with 10 bases lining up with TRBD2. The CDR3 contains 16 residues. Per the germline V gene, CDR1 is SGHRS and CDR2 is YFSETQ. V dropped 4 bases and J dropped 3; count of bases not matched to a gene: 6. CDR3 amino acids: CASSTAGTSDTGELFF. The CDR3 DNA reads as TGCGCCAGCAGCACGGCCGGGACTAGCGACACCGGGGAGCTGTTTTTT.

J is TRBJ2-3 and V is TRBV11-3; D gene uncertain. This CDR3 contains 15 residues. V gave up 1 base and J gave up 0 bases, with 8 bases separating them. Germline CDR1 and CDR2: SGHNT and YENEEA. The CDR3 coding sequence is TGTGCCAGCAGCTTAGGGGCATCGAGCACAGATACGCAGTATTTT. The encoded protein is CASSLGASSTDTQYF.

The chain recombines TRBV7-9 with TRBJ2-7; 9 nucleotides match TRBD1. This CDR3 has 15 amino acids. Trimming took 4 bases from V and 5 from J; bases not matched to a gene: 9. The V gene's germline CDR1 is SEHNR and CDR2 FQNEAQ (reference sequence). CDR3 sequence (DNA): TGTGCCAGCAGCTCTTCCGGGACAGGGTCCCACGAGCAGTACTTC. Translation: CASSSSGTGSHEQYF.

This clone was recorded only once. The rearrangement links TRBV7-6 to TRBJ1-1; no clear D. The CDR3 has 14 amino acids. Germline-derived CDR1 and CDR2 are SGHVS and FNYEAQ. V shed 2 bases and J shed 0 bases, with 7 bases lying between them. CDR3 coding DNA: TGTGCCAGCAGCTTACAACAGATGAACACTGAAGCTTTCTTT. Protein product: CASSLQQMNTEAFF.

This clone was detected a few times. The chain is built from TRBV29-1 and TRBJ1-2; TRBD1 matches 10 bases. V lost 0 bases and J lost 6; bases outside the gene matches: 13. The CDR3 sequence is 17 residues long. From germline, CDR1 is SQVTM and CDR2 ANQGSEA. CDR3 in DNA: TGCAGCGTTGAAGATCAACGAGGCGACAGGGGGCGGAATGGCTACACCTTC. It is translated as CSVEDQRGDRGRNGYTF.

This clone turned up a few times. Here the CDR3 DNA reads TGTGCCAGCAGTGACCCCGGCGGGAGTAAGACAGATACGCAGTATTTT. Amino acid sequence: CASSDPGGSKTDTQYF. The chain uses TRBV28 and TRBJ2-3, with 7 bases that match TRBD2. Germline CDR1 MDHEN, CDR2 SYDVKM. The length of the CDR3 is 16 residues. Unmatched junction bases numbered 11, after V lost 5 bases and J lost 3 bases. Full variable domain (remainder filled in from reference TRBV28 and TRBJ2-3): DVKVTQSSRYLVKRTGEKVFLECVQDMDHENMFWYRQDPGLGLRLIYFSYDVKMKEKGDIPEGYSVSREKKERFSLILESASTNQTSMYLCASSDPGGSKTDTQYFGPGTRLTVL.

CDR3: CASSLFRGGSGNTIYF. CDR3 bases: TGCGCCAGCAGCCTTTTCCGGGGGGGCTCTGGAAACACCATATATTTT. The chain is built from TRBV4-1 and TRBJ1-3; the D gene is possibly TRBD1 (5 bases). The CDR3 runs 16 residues. Germline CDR1 MGHRA, CDR2 YSYEKL. V lost 4 bases and J 0 bases, leaving 13 bases between the germline ends.

The chain uses TRBV3-1 (or the pseudogene TRBV3-2) and TRBJ1-2; the D gene is possibly TRBD1 (5 bases). Germline CDR1 is LGHDT and CDR2 is YNNKEL (reference sequence). V shed 4 bases and J shed 2 bases, with 11 bases lying between them. The CDR3 spans 14 residues. In nucleotides, the CDR3 is TGTGCCAGCAGCCCCGATTCAGGGAACTATGGCTACACCTTC. Translation gives CASSPDSGNYGYTF.

The chain carries TRBV7-2 and TRBJ2-3; 7 nucleotides match TRBD2. CDR1 and CDR2 (germline): SGHTA, FQGNSA. Germline trimming cut 4 bases from V and 4 bases from J; bases unmatched to any gene: 11. The CDR3 is 16 residues long. The CDR3 DNA reads TGTGCCAGCAGCTCCCAGACTAGCCGGGGGGCAGATACGCAGTATTTT. Translating gives CASSSQTSRGADTQYF.

The J gene is TRBJ1-1, the V gene TRBV5-1, with 9 bases fitting TRBD1. CDR3 length: 15 amino acids. CDR1 and CDR2 (germline): SGHRS, YFSETQ. After removal of 4 bases from V and 1 base from J, the junction contained 5 bases not matched to a gene. This chain's CDR3 is CASSRQGQGNTEAFF. The CDR3 DNA follows: TGCGCCAGCAGCAGGCAGGGACAGGGGAACACTGAAGCTTTCTTT.

This clone was counted a few times. The CDR3 region has the DNA TGTGCCAGCAGTCCACGACAAGCCAGCAGGCATTTT. Its translation: CASSPRQASRHF. The chain combines TRBV28 with TRBJ1-5; D gene uncertain. The CDR3 extends over 12 amino acids. The V gene lost 5 bases and the J gene lost 15 bases, with 17 bases spanning the gap. Germline V gives CDR1 MDHEN, CDR2 SYDVKM.

This sequence joins TRBV12-5 and TRBJ2-1; the match to TRBD2 covers 12 bases. V lost 7 bases and J lost 5; bases outside the gene matches: 6. Germline V gene lookup returns CDR1 LGHNT and CDR2 FRNRAP. The CDR3 is made up of 15 amino acids. CDR3 in DNA: TGTGCTAGTGCCCTAGCGGGAGGGCCCCACAATGAGCAGTTCTTC. Its protein is CASALAGGPHNEQFF. Together with reference TRBV12-5 and TRBJ2-1, the CDR3 gives the full variable domain: DARVTQTPRHKVTEMGQEVTMRCQPILGHNTVFWYRQTMMQGLELLAYFRNRAPLDDSGMPKDRFSAEMPDATLATLKIQPSEPRDSAVYFCASALAGGPHNEQFFGPGTRLTVL.

The chain has TRBV2 and TRBJ1-1, with 9 bases that match TRBD1. Trimming at V came to 4 bases and at J to 6 bases, leaving 6 bases not matched to a gene. The V gene's germline CDR1 is SNHLY and CDR2 FYNNEI. The length of the CDR3 is 14 residues. CDR3 in amino acids: CASSAGTGISEAFF. CDR3 DNA sequence: TGTGCCAGCAGTGCCGGGACAGGGATATCTGAAGCTTTCTTT.

V and J are TRBV27 and TRBJ2-7; D possibly corresponds to TRBD1 (5 bases). The germline V gene has CDR1 MNHEY and CDR2 SMNVEV (reference sequence). Trimming shortened V by 3 bases and J by 4 bases, and 16 bases separated the two germline ends. The CDR3 length is 15 residues. The CDR3 nucleotides are TGTGCCAGCAGTTTTGGTGGGGCTCTCCTTTACGAGCAGTACTTC. It codes for CASSFGGALLYEQYF.

The genes are TRBV11-2 and TRBJ2-7; 12 bases are a match to TRBD1. Germline V gene sequence: CDR1 SGHAT, CDR2 FQNNGV. This CDR3 is 16 amino acids long. The trim removed 1 base at V and 5 bases at J, leaving 6 bases unmatched. DNA of the CDR3: TGTGCCAGCAGCTTAGGAGGGACAGGGGGCATAAACGAGCAGTACTTC. Translated, it gives CASSLGGTGGINEQYF.

The rearrangement links TRBV9 to TRBJ2-5; D possibly corresponds to TRBD2 (5 bases). CDR3 size: 14 residues. The V gene's germline CDR1 is SGDLS and CDR2 YYNGEE. With 4 bases removed from V and 4 bases from J, the gap between germline ends came to 14 bases. CDR3 sequence: CASSPRGSGETQYF. CDR3 coding DNA: TGTGCCAGCAGCCCGAGAGGGTCGGGAGAGACCCAGTACTTC.

The V gene is TRBV28, the J gene TRBJ2-5; 8 positions match TRBD2. With 3 bases clipped from V and 5 bases from J, the junction kept 5 bases outside the gene matches. This CDR3 is 14 amino acids long. Germline values: CDR1 MDHEN, CDR2 SYDVKM. Here the CDR3 DNA reads TGTGCCAGCAGTTTCGTACGACTAGCGGAGACCCAGTACTTC. It yields the protein CASSFVRLAETQYF.

This sequence joins TRBV28 and TRBJ2-5, with 14 bases lining up with TRBD2. This CDR3 has 17 residues. Germline CDR1 MDHEN, CDR2 SYDVKM. The V and J ends lost 3 bases and 5 bases, in that order; junction bases with no gene match: 8. CDR3 sequence (DNA): TGTGCCAGCAGTTTGATCGGACTAGCGGGAGGCAGGGAGACCCAGTACTTC. Residues: CASSLIGLAGGRETQYF.

This clone has only one observation. The chain couples TRBV13 to TRBJ2-7; perhaps TRBD1 as D (5 bases). The germline gives CDR1 PRHDT, CDR2 FYEKMQ (reference sequence). This CDR3 spans 15 amino acids. V lost 5 bases, J lost 3 bases, and 17 bases lay in between. CDR3 in DNA: TGTGCCAGCAGCCCGCTAGGGCAGGGAAACTACGAGCAGTACTTC. It translates to CASSPLGQGNYEQYF.

The V call is TRBV11-3, the J call TRBJ2-1; D perhaps matches TRBD2 (6 bases). The V gene's germline CDR1 is SGHNT and CDR2 YENEEA. V lost 6 bases, J lost 5 bases, and 14 bases lay in between. This CDR3 has 14 residues. The CDR3 DNA follows: TGTGCCAGCAGTCTCGGGGGACTGAACAATGAGCAGTTCTTC. This gives the protein CASSLGGLNNEQFF. The full variable domain, rest sourced from reference TRBV11-3 and TRBJ2-1, is EAGVVQSPRYKIIEKKQPVAFWCNPISGHNTLYWYLQNLGQGPELLIRYENEEAVDDSQLPKDRFSAERLKGVDSTLKIQPAELGDSAVYLCASSLGGLNNEQFFGPGTRLTVL.

The chain carries TRBV29-1 and TRBJ2-2; 8 bases line up with TRBD1. The CDR3 is made up of 13 amino acids. The germline gives CDR1 SQVTM, CDR2 ANQGSEA. The trim removed 6 bases at V and 1 base at J, leaving 1 base unmatched. In nucleotides, the CDR3 is TGCAGCGTAGGACAGGGGAACACCGGGGAGCTGTTTTTT. Amino acids: CSVGQGNTGELFF.

The V call is TRBV29-1, the J call TRBJ2-1; a weak D match, TRBD1 (6 bases). Per germline, CDR1 SQVTM and CDR2 ANQGSEA. The length of the CDR3 is 13 residues. V gave up 4 bases and J gave up 5 bases, with 12 bases separating them. CDR3 loop: CSVASGQHNEQFF. The CDR3, as DNA: TGCAGCGTTGCGTCTGGACAGCACAATGAGCAGTTCTTC.

The chain couples TRBV5-5 to TRBJ1-2, with TRBD1 matching over 8 bases. From germline, CDR1 is SGHKS and CDR2 YYEKEE (reference sequence). This CDR3 region has 17 residues. The ends lost 2 bases at V and 5 bases at J; junction bases unmatched: 14. DNA for the CDR3: TGTGCCAGCAGCTTACAGACAGGGGCTTATTCTCCTTATGGCTACACCTTC. Protein product: CASSLQTGAYSPYGYTF.

The genes are TRBV9 and TRBJ2-1; possibly TRBD2 for D (5 bases). CDR1 is SGDLS, CDR2 YYNGEE, per germline. Trimming removed 6 bases from V and 10 bases from J, with 17 bases in between. The CDR3 length is 13 residues. The CDR3 is CASNRPGLGEQFF. As DNA, the CDR3 is TGTGCCAGCAACAGACCGGGGTTAGGAGAGCAGTTCTTC.

V is TRBV29-1 and J is TRBJ1-1, with D unresolved. V was clipped by 8 bases and J by 1 base, with 8 bases between them. The germline V gene encodes CDR1 SQVTM and CDR2 ANQGSEA. CDR3 length: 11 residues. CDR3 amino acids: CSYTPNTEAFF. The DNA of the CDR3 is TGCAGCTACACCCCGAACACTGAAGCTTTCTTT.